Shown below are 17 T cell receptor beta chains from a single sample sequenced in a study of T-cell reconstitution after alpha-beta-depleted transplantation in children. The TCRbeta library was prepared with unique molecular identifiers. One entry per CDR3 protein, called by TCRdb with MiXCR from the PCR reads. This sample carries approximately 400,000 distinct CDR3 sequences, approximately 11% of them seen once, and the ten largest clones take roughly 5.1%. Sample: PBMCs from the stem cell graft donor, taken from the stem cell graft. The receptors stem from a human donor who donated a stem cell graft to a child with acute myeloid leukemia.

There are a few counts of this clonotype. The CDR3 nucleotides read TGCGCCAGCAGCCAAGATAGGAGATTGGAGCAGTACTTC. Residues: CASSQDRRLEQYF. The V and J genes are TRBV4-3 and TRBJ2-7; no definite D call. Germline V CDR1 and CDR2: LGHNA, YSLEER. This CDR3 is 13 amino acids long. Trimming took 0 bases from V and 7 from J, leaving 10 bases between them.

The V gene is TRBV20-1, the J gene TRBJ2-1; D perhaps matches TRBD2 (6 bases). The germline gives CDR1 DFQATT, CDR2 SNEGSKA (reference sequence). CDR3 length: 12 amino acids. The V end lost 3 bases, the J end lost 8 bases, and 11 bases lay between the germline ends. As DNA, the CDR3 is TGCAGTGCTAGCGGAGGGCGTGATGAGCAGTTCTTC. It encodes CSASGGRDEQFF.

This clonotype was detected ten times or more. V usage is TRBV20-1 and J usage is TRBJ2-5; 8 bases map to TRBD1. V was pared by 2 bases and J by 5 bases, with 7 bases of the junction left unmatched. CDR3 length: 14 residues. Germline V gene sequence: CDR1 DFQATT, CDR2 SNEGSKA (reference sequence). DNA for the CDR3: TGCAGTGCTAGATGGGCAGGGGGCTTGGAGACCCAGTACTTC. Its translation is CSARWAGGLETQYF.

This clonotype was observed a handful of times. The rearrangement links TRBV29-1 to TRBJ2-1; 8 nucleotides align to TRBD2. In germline, CDR1 is SQVTM, CDR2 ANQGSEA. This CDR3 contains 13 residues. The ends lost 8 bases at V and 7 bases at J; junction bases unmatched: 10. The CDR3 region is CSWGGGTVNEQFF. The CDR3 region has the DNA TGCAGCTGGGGCGGGGGGACGGTTAATGAGCAGTTCTTC.

In this sample, this clonotype turned up many times. CDR3 coding DNA: TGTGCCAGCAGGCGAGACAGCGGGTACCAGCATTTT. Protein: CASRRDSGYQHF. The chain is built from TRBV12-3 or TRBV12-4 and TRBJ1-5; possible D gene TRBD1, 5 bases. V lost 6 bases to trimming and J lost 12 bases, with 15 bases between them. There are 12 residues in the CDR3.

Comments on this clonotype: One end of the junction does not line up with germline, which may come from a read error. The V and J genes are TRBV6-1 and TRBJ2-1; 8 nucleotides agree with TRBD2. CDR3 size: 13 residues. Germline assignment: CDR1 MNHNS and CDR2 SASEGT. CDR3 sequence reads: CASSGGDYNDQFF. CDR3 in DNA: TGTGCCAGCAGCGGGGGGGACTACAATGACCAGTTCTTC.

This chain links TRBV7-9 with TRBJ2-1; 8 nucleotides align to TRBD2. The ends lost 4 bases at V and 2 bases at J; junction bases unmatched: 7. Per germline, CDR1 SEHNR and CDR2 FQNEAQ (reference sequence). This CDR3 region has 16 residues. Written as DNA, the CDR3 is TGTGCCAGCAGCTCGATGAGCGGGAGAACCTACAATGAGCAGTTCTTC. Translation: CASSSMSGRTYNEQFF.

This clonotype was found a few times. The chain employs TRBV6-2 or TRBV6-3 and TRBJ2-5, with D hard to call. The V gene's germline CDR1 is MNHEY and CDR2 SVGEGT. V lost 0 bases and J 5 bases, leaving 10 bases between the germline ends. The CDR3 consists of 14 residues. Here the CDR3 reads CASSYSLGGETQYF. The CDR3 coding sequence is TGTGCCAGCAGTTACTCCCTAGGCGGTGAGACCCAGTACTTC.

The V and J genes are TRBV12-3 or TRBV12-4 and TRBJ2-7, with 8 bases identical to TRBD1. CDR3 size: 13 residues. The ends lost 6 bases at V and 13 bases at J; junction bases unmatched: 14. CDR3 residues: CASSLSGTGPSYF. The DNA of the CDR3 is TGTGCCAGCAGCCTTAGTGGGACAGGACCTTCCTACTTC.

This clonotype was seen a few times. The chain is built from TRBV15 and TRBJ2-3; 8 bases are a match to TRBD2. The CDR3 loop spans 14 amino acids. Looked up from germline, CDR1 is LNHNV and CDR2 is YYDKDF (reference sequence). Trimming cost V 4 bases and J 8 bases; bases outside gene matches: 8. CDR3: CATSTHGSGGTQYF. The CDR3 DNA follows: TGTGCCACCAGCACCCACGGGAGCGGGGGTACGCAGTATTTT.

The CDR3 loop is CASMEVFQETQYF. The CDR3 DNA sequence: TGTGCCAGCATGGAGGTCTTTCAAGAGACCCAGTACTTC. The genes are TRBV6-5 and TRBJ2-5; D is possibly TRBD2 (5 bases). The CDR3 consists of 13 residues. CDR1 and CDR2 (germline): MNHEY, SVGAGI. Trimming shortened V by 7 bases and J by 2 bases, and 11 bases separated the two germline ends.

In the case of this clonotype: The germline gene is not matched at one end of the junction; a read error may be the cause. This sequence joins TRBV29-1 and TRBJ2-5, with 7 bases lining up with TRBD2. Germline CDR1 is SQVTM and CDR2 is ANQGSEA. This CDR3 region has 8 residues. CDR3 nucleotide sequence: TGCAGCCTAGAAAGCGGGGTCTTC. It is translated as CSLESGVF.

This clonotype turned up a few times. The gene calls are TRBV27 and TRBJ1-4; 10 bases align to TRBD1. V was clipped by 3 bases and J by 7 bases; unmatched bases: 5. The CDR3 is made up of 15 amino acids. Germline V gene lookup returns CDR1 MNHEY and CDR2 SMNVEV (reference sequence). The CDR3 here is CASSLSTGGFEKLFF. For the CDR3, the DNA is TGTGCCAGCAGTTTGTCGACAGGGGGCTTTGAAAAACTGTTTTTT. The full variable domain, in which reference TRBV27 and TRBJ1-4 provide the parts outside the CDR3, is EAQVTQNPRYLITVTGKKLTVTCSQNMNHEYMSWYRQDPGLGLRQIYYSMNVEVTDKGDVPEGYKVSRKEKRNFPLILESPSPNQTSLYFCASSLSTGGFEKLFFGSGTQLSVL.

The sample holds a few counts of this clonotype. This chain links TRBV27 with TRBJ1-4, with D unresolved. CDR1 and CDR2 from the germline V gene are MNHEY and SMNVEV (reference sequence). Trimming took off 5 bases at V and 8 bases at J, with 21 bases between the two ends. This CDR3 has 16 amino acids. The CDR3: CASSPGKAVYLEKLFF. In nucleotides, the CDR3 is TGTGCCAGCAGTCCGGGCAAGGCAGTCTATCTAGAAAAACTGTTTTTT. The complete variable domain, with remaining parts taken from reference TRBV27 and TRBJ1-4, reads EAQVTQNPRYLITVTGKKLTVTCSQNMNHEYMSWYRQDPGLGLRQIYYSMNVEVTDKGDVPEGYKVSRKEKRNFPLILESPSPNQTSLYFCASSPGKAVYLEKLFFGSGTQLSVL.

The rearrangement uses TRBV20-1 and TRBJ2-1; 7 bases line up with TRBD2. The CDR3 is 16 amino acids. V was pared by 3 bases and J by 7 bases, with 15 bases of the junction left unmatched. CDR1 is DFQATT, CDR2 SNEGSKA, per germline (reference sequence). Here the CDR3 DNA reads TGCAGTGCTAGGGTATTGACTAGCTCGGAGATGAATGAGCAGTTCTTC. This sequence encodes CSARVLTSSEMNEQFF.

The chain links TRBV5-1 to TRBJ2-1; D gene ambiguous. The CDR3 spans 14 residues. The V gene lost 4 bases and the J gene lost 6 bases, with 14 bases spanning the gap. Germline CDR1 is SGHRS and CDR2 is YFSETQ. The CDR3: CASSPVGGPNEQFF. CDR3 DNA sequence: TGCGCCAGCAGCCCCGTGGGCGGACCCAATGAGCAGTTCTTC. The full variable domain, its missing parts supplied by reference TRBV5-1 and TRBJ2-1, is KAGVTQTPRYLIKTRGQQVTLSCSPISGHRSVSWYQQTPGQGLQFLFEYFSETQRNKGNFPGRFSGRQFSNSRSEMNVSTLELGDSALYLCASSPVGGPNEQFFGPGTRLTVL.

The rearrangement joins TRBV11-2 to TRBJ2-1; D is unresolved. The V and J ends lost 2 bases and 7 bases respectively, with 6 bases between them. Germline CDR1 SGHAT, CDR2 FQNNGV. CDR3 size: 12 residues. The CDR3 here is CASSLRQNEQFF. As DNA, the CDR3 is TGTGCCAGCAGCTTACGGCAGAATGAGCAGTTCTTC.